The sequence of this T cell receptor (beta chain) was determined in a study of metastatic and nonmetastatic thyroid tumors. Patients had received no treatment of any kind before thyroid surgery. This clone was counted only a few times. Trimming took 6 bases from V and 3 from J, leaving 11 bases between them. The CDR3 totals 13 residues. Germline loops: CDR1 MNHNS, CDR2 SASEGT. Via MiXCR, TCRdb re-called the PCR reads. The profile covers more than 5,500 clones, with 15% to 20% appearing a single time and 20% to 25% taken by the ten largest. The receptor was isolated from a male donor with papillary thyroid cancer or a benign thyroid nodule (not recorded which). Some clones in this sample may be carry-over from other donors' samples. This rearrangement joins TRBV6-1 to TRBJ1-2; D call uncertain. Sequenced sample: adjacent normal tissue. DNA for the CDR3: TGTGCCAGCAGCTCACCAAGCGACTATGGCTACACCTTC. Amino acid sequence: CASSSPSDYGYTF.